The rows below give T cell receptor beta chains drawn from one sample of a study of blood T cells in healthy people across ages. In TCRdb, the 5' RACE reads were re-called with MiXCR into one record per CDR3 protein. The sample records around 320,000 distinct CDR3 sequences, roughly 29% being singletons. The material sequenced was blood. The source of these receptors is a woman in her seventies in good health. Each CDR3 is given with its conserved first and last residue. The D gene is left open where the match is weak. Only some rows state a clone size, as once, few, many or a class for expanded clones.

cdr3_nt cdr3_aa v_call d_call j_call clone_size
TGCAGTGCAGGGACAGGGAATGAGGTCTACGAGCAGTACTTC CSAGTGNEVYEQYF TRBV20-1 TRBD1 TRBJ2-7 -
TGTGCCAGCAGCGTAGGAGGTCTAGACAACCAAGAGACCCAGTACTTC CASSVGGLDNQETQYF TRBV9 - TRBJ2-5 few
TGTGCCAGCTCGCCCGGGACAGGGGGGAAGCAGTACTTC CASSPGTGGKQYF TRBV18 TRBD1 TRBJ2-7 -
TGTGCCAGCAGAGCAGGTTATGGCTACACCTTC CASRAGYGYTF TRBV2 - TRBJ1-2 -
TGTGCCAGCAGCTTAGGTCTCCAAAGGGAAAAACTGTTTTTT CASSLGLQREKLFF TRBV7-2 - TRBJ1-4 -
TGTGCCAGCAGCTTACGGATCTATGGCTACACCTTC CASSLRIYGYTF TRBV7-2 - TRBJ1-2 -
TGCAGTGCTACAACCGGGGCCTACAATGAGCAGTTCTTC CSATTGAYNEQFF TRBV20-1 - TRBJ2-1 -
TGTGCCAGCAGTTACTCGACGGTAGCGGGAGTCGGGGAGACCCAGTACTTC CASSYSTVAGVGETQYF TRBV6-5 TRBD2 TRBJ2-5 few
TGTGCCAGCAGCACTCACACAACAGGGACTGGCTACACCTTC CASSTHTTGTGYTF TRBV28 - TRBJ1-2 -
TGCGCCAGCAGCCCAGGACAGGGGGCAGATACGCAGTATTTT CASSPGQGADTQYF TRBV5-1 TRBD1 TRBJ2-3 once
TGTGCCGGGACCTCGAACACCGGGGAGCTGTTTTTT CAGTSNTGELFF TRBV12-3/TRBV12-4 - TRBJ2-2 few
TGTGCCAGCACCCTCCAGGTTGGCTATGGCTACACCTTC CASTLQVGYGYTF TRBV28 - TRBJ1-2 many
TGTGCCAGCAGCCACACGACTAGCGGTTACAATGAGCAGTTCTTC CASSHTTSGYNEQFF TRBV4-2 TRBD2 TRBJ2-1 many
TGTGCCAGCAGCAGACCACGCAGGGACTACGAGCAGTACTTC CASSRPRRDYEQYF TRBV28 - TRBJ2-7 few
TGCGCCAGCAGCCAGGACCCTAGCAATCAGCCCCAGCATTTT CASSQDPSNQPQHF TRBV5-1 - TRBJ1-5 few
TGTGCCAGCAGTTTCTCTGCGGGTGGGCGAGAGACCCAGTACTTC CASSFSAGGRETQYF TRBV28 - TRBJ2-5 few
TGTGCCAGCAGCTTTGGACGGTCAACTAATGAAAAACTGTTTTTT CASSFGRSTNEKLFF TRBV11-2 - TRBJ1-4 -
TGTGCCAGCAGCAGCGACAGGGGGGCTTTCTTT CASSSDRGAFF TRBV5-6 TRBD1 TRBJ1-1 -
TGTGCCAGCAGTTTAGGGCCTACTTCGGGGACCCAGTACTTC CASSLGPTSGTQYF TRBV12-3/TRBV12-4 - TRBJ2-5 few
TGTGCCAGCAGCCAAGACTTTTCCGGGACAGCCTTTGGCTACACCTTC CASSQDFSGTAFGYTF TRBV3-1 TRBD1 TRBJ1-2 -
TGTGCCAGCAGCCAAGATCCTAGCGGGAAGAACATTCAGTACTTC CASSQDPSGKNIQYF TRBV3-1 TRBD2 TRBJ2-4 -
TGTGCCAGCAGTTTAGCCTCGCTAGCGAGACTCACCGGGGAGCTGTTTTTT CASSLASLARLTGELFF TRBV12-3/TRBV12-4 - TRBJ2-2 -
TGCAGTGCTACGGGACTAGCGGACAATGAGCAGTTCTTC CSATGLADNEQFF TRBV20-1 TRBD2 TRBJ2-1 few
TGTGCCAGCCTCCCCCAGGGGGCAGGCAATTCACCCCTCCACTTT CASLPQGAGNSPLHF TRBV6-6 TRBD1 TRBJ1-6 -
TGCGCCAGCAGCTTCGCAGGGGGGTTGGATACGCAGTATTTT CASSFAGGLDTQYF TRBV5-1 - TRBJ2-3 -
TGCAGTGCGGGGGGACAGAACACTGAAGCTTTCTTT CSAGGQNTEAFF TRBV20-1 - TRBJ1-1 few
TGTGCCAGCAGTTACTCACGGGACTGCGCGGGCTACACCTTC CASSYSRDCAGYTF TRBV6-6 - TRBJ1-2 -
TGCAGTGCTTTCGGACTAGCCCACACCGGGGAGCTGTTTTTT CSAFGLAHTGELFF TRBV20-1 TRBD2 TRBJ2-2 few
TGTGCCAGCAGCCCCAATACAGGGAATAATGAAAAACTGTTTTTT CASSPNTGNNEKLFF TRBV9 - TRBJ1-4 -
TGCAGCGTTGATCCACGGGGTAGAGGGGAGACCCAGTACTTC CSVDPRGRGETQYF TRBV29-1 - TRBJ2-5 many
TGCAGTGCTAGAGATTTCCAGGCCACAGATACGCAGTATTTT CSARDFQATDTQYF TRBV20-1 - TRBJ2-3 many
TGTGCCAGCAGCCAAGGATCCAGTTCACCCCTCCACTTT CASSQGSSSPLHF TRBV3-1 - TRBJ1-6 -
TGTGCCAGCAGCCCGGAGTCCGGGAGGAACTATGGCTACACCTTC CASSPESGRNYGYTF TRBV9 - TRBJ1-2 -